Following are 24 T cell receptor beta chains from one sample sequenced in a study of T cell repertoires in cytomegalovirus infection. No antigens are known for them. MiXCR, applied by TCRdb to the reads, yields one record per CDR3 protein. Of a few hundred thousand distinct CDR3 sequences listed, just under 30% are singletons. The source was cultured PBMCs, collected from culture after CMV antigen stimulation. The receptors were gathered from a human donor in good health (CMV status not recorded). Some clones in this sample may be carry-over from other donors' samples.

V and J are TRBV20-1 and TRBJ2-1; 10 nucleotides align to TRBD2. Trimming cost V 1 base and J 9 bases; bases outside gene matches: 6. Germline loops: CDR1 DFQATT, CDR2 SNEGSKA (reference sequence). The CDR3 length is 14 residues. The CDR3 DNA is TGCAGTGCTAGAGTCCAGCGGGGGGGCTTTGAGCAGTTCTTC. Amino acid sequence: CSARVQRGGFEQFF.

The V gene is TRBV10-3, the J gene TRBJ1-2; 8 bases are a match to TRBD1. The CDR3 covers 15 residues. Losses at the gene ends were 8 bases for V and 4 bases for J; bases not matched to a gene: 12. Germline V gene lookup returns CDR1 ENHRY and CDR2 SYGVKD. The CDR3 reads CAIEETGVRRYGYTF. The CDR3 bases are TGTGCCATCGAGGAGACAGGGGTGAGGCGCTATGGCTACACCTTC.

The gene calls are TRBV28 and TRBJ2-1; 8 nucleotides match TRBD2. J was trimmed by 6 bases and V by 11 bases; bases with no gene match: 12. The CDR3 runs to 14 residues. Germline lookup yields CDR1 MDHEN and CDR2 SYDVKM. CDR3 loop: CASRGGGSGNEQFF. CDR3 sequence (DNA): TGTGCCTCCCGGGGGGGGGGTTCGGGCAATGAGCAGTTCTTC.

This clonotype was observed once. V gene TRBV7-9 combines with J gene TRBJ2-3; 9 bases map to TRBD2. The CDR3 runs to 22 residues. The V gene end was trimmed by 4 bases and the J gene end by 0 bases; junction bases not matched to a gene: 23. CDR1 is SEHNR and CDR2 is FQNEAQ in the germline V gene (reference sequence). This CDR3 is CASSYPRTGALPSGDSTDTQYF. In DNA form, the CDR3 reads TGTGCCAGCAGCTACCCCCGGACAGGCGCCTTACCTAGCGGGGATAGCACAGATACGCAGTATTTT.

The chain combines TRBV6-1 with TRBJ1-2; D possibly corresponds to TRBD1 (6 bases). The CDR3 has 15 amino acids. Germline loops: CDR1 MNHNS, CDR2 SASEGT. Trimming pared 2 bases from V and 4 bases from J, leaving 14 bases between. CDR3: CASSERDMDSYGYTF. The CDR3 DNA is TGTGCCAGCAGTGAAAGGGATATGGACAGCTATGGCTACACCTTC.

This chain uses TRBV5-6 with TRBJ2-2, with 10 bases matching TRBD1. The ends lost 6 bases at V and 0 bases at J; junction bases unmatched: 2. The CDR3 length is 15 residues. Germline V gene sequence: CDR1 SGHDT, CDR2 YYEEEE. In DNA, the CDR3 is TGTGCCAGCAAGACAGGGGGCACGAACACCGGGGAGCTGTTTTTT. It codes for CASKTGGTNTGELFF. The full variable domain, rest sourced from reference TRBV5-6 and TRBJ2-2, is DAGVTQSPTHLIKTRGQQVTLRCSPKSGHDTVSWYQQALGQGPQFIFQYYEEEERQRGNFPDRFSGHQFPNYSSELNVNALLLGDSALYLCASKTGGTNTGELFFGEGSRLTVL.

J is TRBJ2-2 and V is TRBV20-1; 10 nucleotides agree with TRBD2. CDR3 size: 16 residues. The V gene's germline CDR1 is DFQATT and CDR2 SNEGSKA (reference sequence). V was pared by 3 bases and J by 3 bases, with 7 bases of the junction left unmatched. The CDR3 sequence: CSASLAGGVYTGELFF. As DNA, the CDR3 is TGCAGTGCTAGTTTAGCGGGAGGAGTTTACACCGGGGAGCTGTTTTTT.

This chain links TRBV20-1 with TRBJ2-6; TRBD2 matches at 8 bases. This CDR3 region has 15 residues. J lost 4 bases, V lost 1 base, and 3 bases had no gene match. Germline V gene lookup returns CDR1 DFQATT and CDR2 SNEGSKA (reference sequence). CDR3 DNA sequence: TGCAGTGCTAGAGCGGGAGGGCCCGGGGCCAACGTCCTGACTTTC. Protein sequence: CSARAGGPGANVLTF.

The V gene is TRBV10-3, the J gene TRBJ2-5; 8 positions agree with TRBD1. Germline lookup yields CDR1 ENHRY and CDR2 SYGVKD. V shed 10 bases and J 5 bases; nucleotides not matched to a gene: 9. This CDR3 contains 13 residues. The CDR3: CATEETGVETQYF. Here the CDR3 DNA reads TGTGCCACCGAAGAGACAGGGGTGGAGACCCAGTACTTC.

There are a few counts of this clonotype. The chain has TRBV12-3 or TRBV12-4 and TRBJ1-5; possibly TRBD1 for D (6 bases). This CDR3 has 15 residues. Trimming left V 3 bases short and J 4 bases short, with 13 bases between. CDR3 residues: CASSFRWGANQPQHF. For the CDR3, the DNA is TGTGCCAGCAGTTTCCGTTGGGGGGCGAATCAGCCCCAGCATTTT.

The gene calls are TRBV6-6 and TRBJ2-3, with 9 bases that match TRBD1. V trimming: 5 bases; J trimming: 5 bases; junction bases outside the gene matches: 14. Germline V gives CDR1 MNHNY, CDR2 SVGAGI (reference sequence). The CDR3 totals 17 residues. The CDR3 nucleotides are TGTGCCAGCAGTCGAAACCGTCCCGGGACAGGGAAAGATACGCAGTATTTT. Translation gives CASSRNRPGTGKDTQYF.

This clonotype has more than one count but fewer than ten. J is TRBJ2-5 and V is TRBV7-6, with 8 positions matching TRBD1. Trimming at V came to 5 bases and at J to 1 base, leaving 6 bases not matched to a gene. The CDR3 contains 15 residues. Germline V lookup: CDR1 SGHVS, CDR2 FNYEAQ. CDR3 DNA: TGTGCCAGCAGCCCCTGGACAGGGAGCCAAGAGACCCAGTACTTC. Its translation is CASSPWTGSQETQYF.

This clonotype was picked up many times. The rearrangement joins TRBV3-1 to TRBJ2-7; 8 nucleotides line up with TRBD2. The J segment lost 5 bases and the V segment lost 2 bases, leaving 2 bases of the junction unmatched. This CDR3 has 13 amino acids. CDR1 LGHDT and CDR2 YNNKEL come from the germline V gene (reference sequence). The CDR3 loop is CASSQSGSHEQYF. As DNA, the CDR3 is TGTGCCAGCAGCCAAAGCGGGAGCCACGAGCAGTACTTC.

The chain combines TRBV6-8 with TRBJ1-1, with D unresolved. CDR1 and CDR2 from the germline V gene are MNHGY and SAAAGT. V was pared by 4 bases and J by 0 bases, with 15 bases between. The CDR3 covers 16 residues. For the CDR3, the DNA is TGTGCCAGCAGTTGCTCGGAGGAAGGGTTGAACACTGAAGCTTTCTTT. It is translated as CASSCSEEGLNTEAFF.

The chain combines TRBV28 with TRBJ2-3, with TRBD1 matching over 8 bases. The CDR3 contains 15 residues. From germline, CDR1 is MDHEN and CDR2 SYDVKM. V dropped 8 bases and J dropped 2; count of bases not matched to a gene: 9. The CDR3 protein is CASLGRDRSTDTQYF. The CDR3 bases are TGTGCCAGCCTCGGCCGGGACAGGTCCACAGATACGCAGTATTTT.

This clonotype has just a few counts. Written as DNA, the CDR3 is TGTGCCAGCAGCCTCCGAAGGGACAGGGGGCACACTGAAGCTTTCTTT. It specifies CASSLRRDRGHTEAFF. The chain employs TRBV11-2 and TRBJ1-1, with TRBD1 matching 12 bases. The V gene end was trimmed by 5 bases and the J gene end by 3 bases; junction bases not matched to a gene: 7. This CDR3 is built from 16 residues. The germline gives CDR1 SGHAT, CDR2 FQNNGV.

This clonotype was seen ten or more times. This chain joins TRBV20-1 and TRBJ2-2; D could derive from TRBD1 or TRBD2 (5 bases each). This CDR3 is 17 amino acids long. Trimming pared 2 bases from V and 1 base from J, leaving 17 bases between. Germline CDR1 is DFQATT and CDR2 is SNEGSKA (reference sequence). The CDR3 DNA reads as TGCAGTGCTAGACCTATTTCCGGGACCCGGAACACCGGGGAGCTGTTTTTT. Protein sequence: CSARPISGTRNTGELFF.

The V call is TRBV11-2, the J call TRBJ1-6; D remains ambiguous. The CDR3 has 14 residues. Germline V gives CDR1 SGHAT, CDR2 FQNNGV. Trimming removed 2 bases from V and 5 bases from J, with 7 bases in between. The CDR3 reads CASSLRRHNSPLHF. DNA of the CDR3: TGTGCCAGCAGCTTACGGAGGCATAATTCACCCCTCCACTTT.

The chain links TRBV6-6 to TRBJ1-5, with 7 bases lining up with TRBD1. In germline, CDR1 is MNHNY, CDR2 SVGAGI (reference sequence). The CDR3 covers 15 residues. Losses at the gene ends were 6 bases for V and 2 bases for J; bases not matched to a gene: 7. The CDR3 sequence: CASSPTGKGNQPQHF. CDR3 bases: TGTGCCAGCAGCCCGACAGGGAAGGGCAATCAGCCCCAGCATTTT.

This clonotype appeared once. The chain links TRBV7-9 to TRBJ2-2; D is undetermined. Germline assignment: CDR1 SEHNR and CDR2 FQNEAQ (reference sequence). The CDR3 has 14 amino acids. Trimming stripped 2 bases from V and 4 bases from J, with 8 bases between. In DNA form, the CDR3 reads TGTGCCAGCAGCTTAACCCGAGGCACCGGGGAGCTGTTTTTT. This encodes CASSLTRGTGELFF.

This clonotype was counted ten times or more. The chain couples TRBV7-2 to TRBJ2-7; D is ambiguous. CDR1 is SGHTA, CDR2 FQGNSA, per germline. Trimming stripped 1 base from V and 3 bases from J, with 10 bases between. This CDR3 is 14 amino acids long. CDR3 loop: CASSLERASYEQYF. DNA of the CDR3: TGTGCCAGCAGCTTAGAAAGGGCCAGCTACGAGCAGTACTTC.

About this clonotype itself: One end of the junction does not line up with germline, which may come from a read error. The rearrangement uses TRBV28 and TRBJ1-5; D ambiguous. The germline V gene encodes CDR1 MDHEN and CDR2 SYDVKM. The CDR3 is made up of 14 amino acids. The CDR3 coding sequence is TGTACCAGCAGAGGCGAATATAGCAATCAGCCCCAGCATTTT. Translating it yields CTSRGEYSNQPQHF.

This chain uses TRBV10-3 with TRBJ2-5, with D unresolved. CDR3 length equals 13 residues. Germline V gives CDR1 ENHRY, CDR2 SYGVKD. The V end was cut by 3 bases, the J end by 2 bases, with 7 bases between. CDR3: CAISDGQQETQYF. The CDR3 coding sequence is TGTGCCATCAGTGACGGTCAACAAGAGACCCAGTACTTC.

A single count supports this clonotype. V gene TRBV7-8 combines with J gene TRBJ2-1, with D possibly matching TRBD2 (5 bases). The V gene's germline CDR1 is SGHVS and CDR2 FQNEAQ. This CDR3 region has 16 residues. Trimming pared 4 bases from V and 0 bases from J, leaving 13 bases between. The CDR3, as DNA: TGTGCCAGCAGCTCGTCCCCGGGGAGCTCCTACAATGAGCAGTTCTTC. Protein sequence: CASSSSPGSSYNEQFF. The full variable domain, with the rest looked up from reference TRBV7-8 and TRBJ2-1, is GAGVSQSPRYKVAKRGQDVALRCDPISGHVSLFWYQQALGQGPEFLTYFQNEAQLDKSGLPSDRFFAERPEGSVSTLKIQRTQQEDSAVYLCASSSSPGSSYNEQFFGPGTRLTVL.